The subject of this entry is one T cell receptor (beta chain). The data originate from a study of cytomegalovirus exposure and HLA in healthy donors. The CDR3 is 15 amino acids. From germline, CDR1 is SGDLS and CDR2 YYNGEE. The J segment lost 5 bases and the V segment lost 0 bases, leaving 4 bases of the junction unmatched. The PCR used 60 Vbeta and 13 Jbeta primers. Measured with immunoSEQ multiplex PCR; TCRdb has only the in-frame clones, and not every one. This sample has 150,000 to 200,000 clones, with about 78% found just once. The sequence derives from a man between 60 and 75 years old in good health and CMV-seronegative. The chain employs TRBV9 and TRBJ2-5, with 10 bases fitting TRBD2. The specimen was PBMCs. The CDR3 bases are TGTGCCAGCAGCGTAGCGGGACTAGCGAGCGAGACCCAGTACTTC. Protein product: CASSVAGLASETQYF.